This T cell receptor (beta chain) was retrieved from a study of T-cell reconstitution after alpha-beta-depleted transplantation in children. Study conclusions and caveats: Reported findings indicate that, about two months after transplant, alpha-beta T cells came from several hundred expanded clones, which were derived from non-depleted graft cells. The main origin of T-cell counts and diversity one year after transplant was newly produced T cells.

The library targeted TCRbeta and was prepared with unique molecular identifiers. TCRdb ran MiXCR on the PCR reads and lists one entry per CDR3 protein. The sample carries 600,000 or so distinct CDR3 sequences, 23% recorded once. Germline V gene lookup returns CDR1 PRHDT and CDR2 FYEKMQ (reference sequence). V lost 7 bases and J 0 bases, leaving 13 bases between the germline ends. CDR3 length: 15 residues. This clonotype was detected only a few times. What it recognizes is unknown. The rearrangement links TRBV13 to TRBJ2-1; tentative D call: TRBD1 (6 bases). The clonotype was recovered from a boy less than two years old who had a stem cell transplant for acute myeloid leukemia, so the T cells may come from the graft donor. The specimen was PBMCs, mostly from graft donor cells, collected 360 days after TCRalphabeta/CD19-depleted stem cell transplant. As DNA, the CDR3 is TGTGCCAGCACTCAAAGGGGGAGCTCCTACAATGAGCAGTTCTTC. This gives the protein CASTQRGSSYNEQFF.